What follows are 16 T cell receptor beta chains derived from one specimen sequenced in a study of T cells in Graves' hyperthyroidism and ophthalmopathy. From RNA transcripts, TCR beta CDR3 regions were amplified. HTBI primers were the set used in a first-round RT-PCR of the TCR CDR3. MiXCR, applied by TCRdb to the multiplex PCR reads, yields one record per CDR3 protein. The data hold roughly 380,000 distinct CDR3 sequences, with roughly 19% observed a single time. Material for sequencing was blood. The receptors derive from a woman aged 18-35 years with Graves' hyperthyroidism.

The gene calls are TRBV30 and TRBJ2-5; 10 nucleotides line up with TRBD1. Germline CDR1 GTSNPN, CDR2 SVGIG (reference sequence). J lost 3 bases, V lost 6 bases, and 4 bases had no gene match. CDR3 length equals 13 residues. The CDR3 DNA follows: TGTGCCTGCCGACAGGGGGCTGAAGAGACCCAGTACTTC. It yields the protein CACRQGAEETQYF.

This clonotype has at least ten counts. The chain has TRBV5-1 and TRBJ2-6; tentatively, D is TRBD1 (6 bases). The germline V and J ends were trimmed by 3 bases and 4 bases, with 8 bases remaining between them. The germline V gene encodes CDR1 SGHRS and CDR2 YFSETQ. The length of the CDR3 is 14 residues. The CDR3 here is CASSSGTGANVLTF. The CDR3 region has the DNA TGCGCCAGCAGCTCGGGGACAGGGGCCAACGTCCTGACTTTC.

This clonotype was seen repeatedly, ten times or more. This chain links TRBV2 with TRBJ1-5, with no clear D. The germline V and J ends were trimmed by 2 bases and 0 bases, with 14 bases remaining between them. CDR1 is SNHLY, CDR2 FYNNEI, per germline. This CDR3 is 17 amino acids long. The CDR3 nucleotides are TGTGCCAGCAGTGAAATACGGTTCGGCAGTAGCAATCAGCCCCAGCATTTT. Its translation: CASSEIRFGSSNQPQHF.

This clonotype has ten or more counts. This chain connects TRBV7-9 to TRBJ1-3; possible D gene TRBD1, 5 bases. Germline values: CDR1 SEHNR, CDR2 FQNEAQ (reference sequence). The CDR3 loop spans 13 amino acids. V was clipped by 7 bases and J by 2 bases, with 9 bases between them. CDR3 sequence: CASNKGTGNTIYF. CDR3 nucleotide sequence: TGTGCCAGCAATAAGGGGACTGGAAACACCATATATTTT.

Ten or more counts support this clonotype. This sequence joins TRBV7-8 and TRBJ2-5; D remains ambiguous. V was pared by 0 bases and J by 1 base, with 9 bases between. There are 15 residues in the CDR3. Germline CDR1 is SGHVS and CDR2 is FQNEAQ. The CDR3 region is CASSLAPFLQETQYF. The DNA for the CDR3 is TGTGCCAGCAGCTTAGCCCCCTTCCTCCAAGAGACCCAGTACTTC.

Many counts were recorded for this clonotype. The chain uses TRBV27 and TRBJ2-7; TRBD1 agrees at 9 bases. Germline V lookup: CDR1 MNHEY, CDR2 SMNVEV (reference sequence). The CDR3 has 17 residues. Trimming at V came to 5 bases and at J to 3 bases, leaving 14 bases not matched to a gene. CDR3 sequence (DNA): TGTGCCAGCAGTCCCCCCGTCGGACAGGGGAGGGTCTACGAGCAGTACTTC. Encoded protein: CASSPPVGQGRVYEQYF.

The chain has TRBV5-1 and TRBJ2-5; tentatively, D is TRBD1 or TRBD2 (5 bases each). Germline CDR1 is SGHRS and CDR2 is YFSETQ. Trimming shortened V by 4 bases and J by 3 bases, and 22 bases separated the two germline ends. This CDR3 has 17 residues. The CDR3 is CASSRGHPSRAKETQYF. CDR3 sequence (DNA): TGCGCCAGCAGCCGGGGCCACCCCAGCAGGGCCAAAGAGACCCAGTACTTC.

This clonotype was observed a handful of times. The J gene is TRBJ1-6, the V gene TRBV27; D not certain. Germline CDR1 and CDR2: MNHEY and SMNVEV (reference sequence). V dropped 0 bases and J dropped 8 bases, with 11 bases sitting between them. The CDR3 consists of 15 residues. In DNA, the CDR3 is TGTGCCAGCAGTTTATCGAGGGTAGCCGATTCACCCCTCCACTTT. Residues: CASSLSRVADSPLHF.

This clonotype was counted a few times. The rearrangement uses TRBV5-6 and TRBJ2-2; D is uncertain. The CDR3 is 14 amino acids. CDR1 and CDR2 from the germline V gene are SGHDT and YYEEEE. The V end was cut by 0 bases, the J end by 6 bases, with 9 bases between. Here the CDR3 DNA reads TGTGCCAGCAGCTTGGGGAGCTTCGCCGGGGAGCTGTTTTTT. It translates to CASSLGSFAGELFF.

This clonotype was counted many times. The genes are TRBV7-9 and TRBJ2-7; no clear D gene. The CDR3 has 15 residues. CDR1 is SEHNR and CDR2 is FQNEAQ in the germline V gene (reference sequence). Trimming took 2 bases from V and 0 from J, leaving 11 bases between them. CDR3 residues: CASSLKKHGSYEQYF. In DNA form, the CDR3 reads TGTGCCAGCAGCTTAAAGAAGCACGGCTCCTACGAGCAGTACTTC. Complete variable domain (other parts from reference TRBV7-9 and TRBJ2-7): DTGVSQNPRHKITKRGQNVTFRCDPISEHNRLYWYRQTLGQGPEFLTYFQNEAQLEKSRLLSDRFSAERPKGSFSTLEIQRTEQGDSAMYLCASSLKKHGSYEQYFGPGTRLTVT.

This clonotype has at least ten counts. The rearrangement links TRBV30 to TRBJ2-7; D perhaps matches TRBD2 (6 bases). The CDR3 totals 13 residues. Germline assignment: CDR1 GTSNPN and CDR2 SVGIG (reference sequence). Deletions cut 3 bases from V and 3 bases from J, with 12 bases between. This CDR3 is CAWRRREVYEQYF. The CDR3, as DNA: TGTGCCTGGAGGCGGAGGGAAGTCTACGAGCAGTACTTC.

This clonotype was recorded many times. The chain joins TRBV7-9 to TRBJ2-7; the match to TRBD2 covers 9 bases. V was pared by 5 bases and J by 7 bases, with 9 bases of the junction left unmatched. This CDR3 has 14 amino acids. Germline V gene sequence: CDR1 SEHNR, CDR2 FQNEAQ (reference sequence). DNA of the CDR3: TGTGCCAGCAGCCCTAGCGGGACTACGTTGGAGCAGTACTTC. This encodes CASSPSGTTLEQYF. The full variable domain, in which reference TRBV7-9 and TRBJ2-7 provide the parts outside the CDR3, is DTGVSQNPRHKITKRGQNVTFRCDPISEHNRLYWYRQTLGQGPEFLTYFQNEAQLEKSRLLSDRFSAERPKGSFSTLEIQRTEQGDSAMYLCASSPSGTTLEQYFGPGTRLTVT.

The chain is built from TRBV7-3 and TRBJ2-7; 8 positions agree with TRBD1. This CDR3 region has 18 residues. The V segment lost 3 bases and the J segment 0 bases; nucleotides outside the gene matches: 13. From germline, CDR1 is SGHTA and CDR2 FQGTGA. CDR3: CASSFNLGQGLASYEQYF. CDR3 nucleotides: TGTGCCAGCAGCTTCAACCTAGGACAGGGTCTAGCCTCCTACGAGCAGTACTTC. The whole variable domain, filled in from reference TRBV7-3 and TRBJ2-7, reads GAGVSQTPSNKVTEKGKYVELRCDPISGHTALYWYRQSLGQGPEFLIYFQGTGAADDSGLPNDRFFAVRPEGSVSTLKIQRTERGDSAVYLCASSFNLGQGLASYEQYFGPGTRLTVT.

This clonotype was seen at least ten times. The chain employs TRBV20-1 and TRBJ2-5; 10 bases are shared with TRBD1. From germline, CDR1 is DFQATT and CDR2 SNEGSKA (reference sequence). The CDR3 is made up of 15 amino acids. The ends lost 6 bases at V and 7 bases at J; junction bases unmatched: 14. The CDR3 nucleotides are TGCAGTGCCCGATCCGGGACAGGGGCAGTTGGGACCCAGTACTTC. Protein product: CSARSGTGAVGTQYF.

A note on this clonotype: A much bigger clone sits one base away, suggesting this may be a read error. The CDR3 DNA reads TGCTGTGCTAGAGAAAGACAGGGGCTAGCTAATGAAAAACTGTTTTTT. This encodes CCARERQGLANEKLFF. V usage is TRBV20-1 and J usage is TRBJ1-4; the match to TRBD1 covers 8 bases. The CDR3 sequence is 16 residues long. CDR1 and CDR2 from the germline V gene are DFQATT and SNEGSKA (reference sequence).

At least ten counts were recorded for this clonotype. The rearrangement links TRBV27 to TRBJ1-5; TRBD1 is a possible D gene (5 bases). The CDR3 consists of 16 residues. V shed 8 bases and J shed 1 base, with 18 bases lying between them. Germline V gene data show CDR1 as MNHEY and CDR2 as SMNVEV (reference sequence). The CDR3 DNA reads TGTGCCAGCTACCCCATGGGGCTCTTCAGCAATCAGCCCCAGCATTTT. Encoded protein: CASYPMGLFSNQPQHF.